This T cell receptor (beta chain) was identified during a study of T cell responses to AZD1222 COVID-19 vaccine. Whole-study results and caveats: Donors skewed white British and female; clonal diversity was possibly underestimated.

Comment on this clone: Its cognate antigen is unknown.

Germline V CDR1 and CDR2: SGHVS, FNYEAQ. V was trimmed by 4 bases and J by 3 bases, leaving 12 bases between them. The CDR3 is made up of 14 amino acids. Using immunoSEQ multiplex PCR, the repertoire was profiled, and TCRdb retains in-frame clones only, with some absent. The sample shows some 200,000 clones, approximately 94% of them seen only once. The sequencing here drew on peripheral blood, taken 28 days after the second dose of the MenACWY control vaccine. V gene TRBV7-6 combines with J gene TRBJ1-2; D is possibly TRBD1 (5 bases). This clonotype was obtained from an adult who received the MenACWY meningococcal vaccine as a control. As DNA, the CDR3 is TGTGCCAGCAGCTCGGGGCGCGCTGACTATGGCTACACCTTC. Translating it yields CASSSGRADYGYTF.